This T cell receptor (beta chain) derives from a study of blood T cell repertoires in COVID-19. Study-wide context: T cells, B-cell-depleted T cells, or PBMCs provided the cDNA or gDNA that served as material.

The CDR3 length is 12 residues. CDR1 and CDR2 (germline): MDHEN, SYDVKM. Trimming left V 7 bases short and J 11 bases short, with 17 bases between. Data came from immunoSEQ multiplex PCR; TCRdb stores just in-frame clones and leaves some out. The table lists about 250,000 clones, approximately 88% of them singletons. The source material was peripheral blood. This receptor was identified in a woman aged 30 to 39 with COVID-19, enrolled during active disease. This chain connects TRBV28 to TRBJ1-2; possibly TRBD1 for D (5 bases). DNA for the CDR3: TGTGCCAGCACTTCAGGCTCTCAGGGATACACCTTC. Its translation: CASTSGSQGYTF.